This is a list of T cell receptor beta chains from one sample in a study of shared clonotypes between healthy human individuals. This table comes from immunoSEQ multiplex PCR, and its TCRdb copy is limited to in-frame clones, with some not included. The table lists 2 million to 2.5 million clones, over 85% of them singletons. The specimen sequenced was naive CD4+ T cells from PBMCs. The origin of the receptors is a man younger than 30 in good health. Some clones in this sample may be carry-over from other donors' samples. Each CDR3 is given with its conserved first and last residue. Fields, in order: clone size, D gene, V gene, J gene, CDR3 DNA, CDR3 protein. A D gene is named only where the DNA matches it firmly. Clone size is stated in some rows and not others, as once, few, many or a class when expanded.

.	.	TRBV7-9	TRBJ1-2	TGTGCCAGCAGCTTAGGCCAGGGAGGGCAAGAGGATTATGGCTACACCTTC	CASSLGQGGQEDYGYTF
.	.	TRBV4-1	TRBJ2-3	TGCGCCAGCAGCCAGGGGACTCGCCAGCCTTGGGGCACAGATACGCAGTATTTT	CASSQGTRQPWGTDTQYF
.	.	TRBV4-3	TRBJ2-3	TGCGCCAGCAGCCAAAAAAGTGGAACTAGCACAGATACGCAGTATTTT	CASSQKSGTSTDTQYF
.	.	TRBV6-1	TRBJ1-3	TGTGCCAGCAGTCGCACAGGAGACCCTGGAAACACCATATATTTT	CASSRTGDPGNTIYF
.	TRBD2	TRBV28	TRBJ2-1	TGTGCCAGCAGTTTATATTTTAGCGGGAGCTCCTACAATGAGCAGTTCTTC	CASSLYFSGSSYNEQFF
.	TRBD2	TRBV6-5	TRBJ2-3	TGTGCCAGCAGTTATAGCGGGCGTACAGATACGCAGTATTTT	CASSYSGRTDTQYF
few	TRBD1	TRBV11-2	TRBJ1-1	TGTGCCAGCAGCTTTGACAGGGCCGAAGCTTTCTTT	CASSFDRAEAFF
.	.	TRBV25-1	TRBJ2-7	TGTGCCAGCAGTGGGGGACTCAAAGAAGGGTCCTACGAGCAGTACTTC	CASSGGLKEGSYEQYF
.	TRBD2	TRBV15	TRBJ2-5	TGTGCCACCAGCAGAGACTTTACTAGCGGGAGGGCCGAGGCGGAGACCCAGTACTTC	CATSRDFTSGRAEAETQYF
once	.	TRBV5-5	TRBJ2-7	TGTGCCAGCACCCTAGAGAGGCGGACGAAATTC	CASTLERRTKF
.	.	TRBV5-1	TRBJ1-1	TGCGCCAGCAGCTTTACTGGGGGGGCGAGTACTGAAGCTTTCTTT	CASSFTGGASTEAFF
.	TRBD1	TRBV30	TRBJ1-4	TGTGCCTGGAGTGCCCCGGGACAGGGAATCGGAAAACTGTTTTTT	CAWSAPGQGIGKLFF
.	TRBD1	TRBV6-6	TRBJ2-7	TGTGCCAGCAGTTCGACAGGGTTCGAGCAGTACTTC	CASSSTGFEQYF
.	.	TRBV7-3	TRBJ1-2	TGTGCCAGCAGCCCGGACGGTAACTATGGCTACACCTTC	CASSPDGNYGYTF
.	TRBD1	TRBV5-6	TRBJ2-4	TGTGCCAGGGACAGGGGGCTAGCCAAAAACATTCAGTACTTC	CARDRGLAKNIQYF
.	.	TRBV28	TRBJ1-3	TGTGCCAGCAGTTTATGGGCCAGCCAAGGCGGAAACACCATATATTTT	CASSLWASQGGNTIYF
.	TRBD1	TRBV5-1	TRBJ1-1	TGCGCCAGCAGCGGGGGACAGGGGTACACTGAAGCTTTCTTT	CASSGGQGYTEAFF
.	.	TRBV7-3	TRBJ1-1	TGTGCCAGCAGCTCCCCAGGCAGTTCCACTGAAGCTTTCTTT	CASSSPGSSTEAFF
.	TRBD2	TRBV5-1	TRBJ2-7	TGCGCCAGCAGCTTGGGACTAGCGGGGGGCGAGCAGTACTTC	CASSLGLAGGEQYF
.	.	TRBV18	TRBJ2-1	TGTGCCAGCTCACAAACGGACAGTTACAATGAGCAGTTCTTC	CASSQTDSYNEQFF
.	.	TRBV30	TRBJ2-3	TGTGCCTGGAGTATGGGGAGTTCCTCCACAGATACGCAGTATTTT	CAWSMGSSSTDTQYF
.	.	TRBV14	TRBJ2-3	TGTGCCAGCAGCCTCAGCACAGATACGCAGTATTTT	CASSLSTDTQYF
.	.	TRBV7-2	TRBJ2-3	TGTGCCAGCAGCTTATTAAGTGGTCGGGGCACAGATACGCAGTATTTT	CASSLLSGRGTDTQYF
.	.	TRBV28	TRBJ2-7	TGTGCCAGCAACCCGGGGCACCTCTCCTACGAGCAGTACTTC	CASNPGHLSYEQYF
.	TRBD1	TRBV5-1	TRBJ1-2	TGCGCCAGCAGCTCGGGACAGGGGGCTGTTAACTATGGCTACACCTTC	CASSSGQGAVNYGYTF
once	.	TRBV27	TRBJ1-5	TGTGCCAGCAGTCCCGCCCGGGGGCCCCAGCATTTT	CASSPARGPQHF
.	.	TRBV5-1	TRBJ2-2	TGCGCCAGCAGCTTGGCCCGCCTGGAGAACACCGGGGAGCTGTTTTTT	CASSLARLENTGELFF